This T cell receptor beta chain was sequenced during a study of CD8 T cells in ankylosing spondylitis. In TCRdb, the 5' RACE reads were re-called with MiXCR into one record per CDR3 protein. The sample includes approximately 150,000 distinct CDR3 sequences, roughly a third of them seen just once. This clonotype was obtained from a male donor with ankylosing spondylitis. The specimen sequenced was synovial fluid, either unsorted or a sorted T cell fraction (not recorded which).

This CDR3 is CASSLGTLAGADNEQFF. The CDR3 region has the DNA TGTGCCAGCAGCTTAGGGACTCTAGCGGGGGCCGACAATGAGCAGTTCTTC. The chain links TRBV7-9 to TRBJ2-1; 10 positions agree with TRBD2. With V trimmed by 1 base and J by 5 bases, 8 bases remained unmatched. Germline CDR1 is SEHNR and CDR2 is FQNEAQ (reference sequence). The CDR3 totals 17 residues. The full variable domain, in which reference TRBV7-9 and TRBJ2-1 provide the parts outside the CDR3, is DTGVSQNPRHKITKRGQNVTFRCDPISEHNRLYWYRQTLGQGPEFLTYFQNEAQLEKSRLLSDRFSAERPKGSFSTLEIQRTEQGDSAMYLCASSLGTLAGADNEQFFGPGTRLTVL.